This T cell receptor beta chain comes out of a study of blood T cells in healthy people across ages (dated by TCRdb to 2015 to 2017). As for the study more broadly: In model experiments, template switching captured about one uniquely barcoded TCR beta cDNA molecule for every two T cells. Donors of different ages were randomly distributed across sequencing lanes to avoid experimental bias. Two additional independent replicas of 1 million unique cDNA reads from the same blood draw were analyzed for two donors (one aged 18 to 30 and one aged 80 or older). Age-related changes in TCR beta repertoire diversity were measured in the study by deep sequencing normalized with unique cDNA molecular identifiers. The donors were divided into four age groups: young (average around 15 years), middle-aged (about 41), aged (approximately 59) and long-lived (roughly 82).

The research as a whole found: Bulk unsorted PBMC profiling prevented conclusive comparison of naive and antigen-experienced compartments. The long-lived group showed more naive CD4+ T cells, fewer expanded clones and increased TCR diversity than the aged group, suggesting age selection. There was a strong correlation between observed TCR beta diversity and the percentage of naive T cells measured by flow cytometry. As age increased, observed TCR beta diversity per million T cells dropped in a roughly linear way, and a significant reduction was already evident by age about 36. The CMV infection status of donors was not known, potentially confounding age-related changes in expanded clonotypes. Estimates of total diversity based on one million sequenced T cells were regarded as lower bounds and as underestimates.

A word on this clonotype: What this receptor recognizes is not known. Nothing much larger sits one base from this clone, and base qualities are not available.

The donors were some 36 Caucasian individuals from Russia, aged roughly 6 to 90 years, who were systemically healthy. Each donor gave ten milliliters of peripheral blood, collected into EDTA-treated Vacutainer tubes. PBMCs were isolated by Ficoll-Paque density-gradient centrifugation, with at least 7 million obtained per sample. Total RNA, at least 6 micrograms per sample, was extracted from PBMCs with Trizol reagent. For every donor, flow cytometry on a PBMC aliquot measured the percentage of naive CD45RAhigh/CD27high T cells. There are 16 amino acids in the CDR3, from cysteine to phenylalanine inclusive. Just CDR3 DNA is preserved here, 48 bases in frame from base 1. V is trimmed back by 5 bases and J by 3 bases, and the junction contains 12 bases that no gene match accounts for. Library method: 5' RACE. The instrument given in TCRdb is Illumina HiSeq 2500. A second PCR of about 6 to 11 cycles was run with a J-beta primer mix and a sample-barcoded 5' primer. Each TCR beta cDNA molecule received a unique molecular identifier from a template-switch 5' adaptor carrying 12 random nucleotides. Each sample yielded at least 3 million CDR3-containing paired-end reads. All of the RNA was converted into first-strand cDNA using the Mint cDNA synthesis kit, with a TRBC-specific oligonucleotide serving as the primer. All cDNA was treated with uracil-DNA glycosylase and then went through a first 18-cycle PCR with the universal primers M1SS and BC2_uni_R. The authors' analysis ran thus. For normalization, 1 million high-quality reads, each with a distinct molecular identifier, were randomly selected from each sample. Reads sharing molecular identifiers were discarded rather than binned into consensus sequences. CDR3 identification, clonotype clustering and error correction used MiTCR with a Q25 quality threshold and the strictest error-elimination algorithm. A nonparametric unseen species model with Euler transformation was used to estimate lower-bound total TCR beta diversity. TCRdb applied fastp at Q25 and MiXCR to the public reads, then kept only in-frame beta chains. Rows with one shared CDR3 protein collapse into an entry with the most common genes and DNA. TCRdb, rather than the study authors, made the V and J calls. Across this sample there are fewer than 900,000 distinct CDR3 sequences, with 35% to 45% seen only once. The leading ten clones occupy more than 20% of the sample.

Source material: blood. The origin of this receptor is a woman aged 55-70 years in good health. Recombination connected TRBV12-3 or TRBV12-4 to TRBJ2-7, with 8 bases aligning to TRBD1. The CDR3 protein: CASSPARDRSFYEQYF. The bases are TGTGCCAGCAGTCCAGCCCGGGACAGGTCATTCTACGAGCAGTACTTC.